These 21 T cell receptor beta chains were sequenced from one sample in a study of blood T cell repertoires in COVID-19. Repertoires were generated with immunoSEQ multiplex PCR, while TCRdb's copy carries only in-frame clones and drops some. Among 360,000 or so clones listed, 90% were seen once. Sequenced sample: peripheral blood. The receptors derive from a man aged 18 to 29 with active or convalescent COVID-19.

This chain joins TRBV6-5 and TRBJ1-2; no definite D call. Per germline, CDR1 MNHEY and CDR2 SVGAGI. Between the trimmed V and J ends, which lost 6 bases and 6 bases, there was a span of 11 bases. The CDR3 runs 12 residues. CDR3 region: CASRRGGDGYTF. In DNA, the CDR3 is TGTGCCAGCAGGCGGGGAGGTGATGGCTACACCTTC.

V is TRBV5-1 and J is TRBJ2-1; 11 bases map to TRBD2. This CDR3 comprises 15 residues. The J segment lost 8 bases and the V segment lost 2 bases, leaving 6 bases of the junction unmatched. CDR1 is SGHRS and CDR2 is YFSETQ in the germline V gene. The CDR3 loop reads CASSFGTSGGDEQFF. The CDR3 DNA follows: TGCGCCAGCAGCTTCGGGACTAGCGGCGGAGATGAGCAGTTCTTC.

The chain combines TRBV27 with TRBJ2-7; 10 bases align to TRBD2. V trimming: 2 bases; J trimming: 0 bases; junction bases outside the gene matches: 13. Germline CDR1 and CDR2: MNHEY and SMNVEV (reference sequence). The CDR3 length is 19 residues. The CDR3 protein is CASSLQGSSGREDSYEQYF. The CDR3 nucleotides are TGTGCCAGCAGTTTACAGGGCTCTAGCGGGAGAGAGGACTCCTACGAGCAGTACTTC.

There are a few counts of this clone. CDR3 DNA sequence: TGTGCCACCAGCGACGGGTACTATAATTCACCCCTCCACTTT. Its translation: CATSDGYYNSPLHF. The chain uses TRBV24-1 and TRBJ1-6; D is uncertain. This CDR3 has 14 amino acids. Trimming pared 7 bases from V and 3 bases from J, leaving 9 bases between. Germline CDR1 reads KGHDR; CDR2 reads SFDVKD.

This clone appeared once. The chain is built from TRBV7-3 and TRBJ2-7, with 8 bases matching TRBD2. The CDR3 has 18 amino acids. Trimming at V came to 1 base and at J to 0 bases, leaving 11 bases not matched to a gene. Germline V gene data show CDR1 as SGHTA and CDR2 as FQGTGA. CDR3 in amino acids: CASSLRPNSGVDSYEQYF. The CDR3 nucleotides read TGTGCCAGCAGCTTAAGACCAAATAGCGGGGTGGACTCCTACGAGCAGTACTTC.

This clone has only one observation. This chain connects TRBV19 to TRBJ1-5; TRBD1 aligns across 10 bases. CDR3 length: 16 residues. From germline, CDR1 is LNHDA and CDR2 SQIVND (reference sequence). V shed 5 bases and J 6 bases; nucleotides not matched to a gene: 10. CDR3 region: CASSPGDRGKGQPQHF. The CDR3 region has the DNA TGTGCCAGTAGTCCAGGGGACAGGGGTAAAGGTCAGCCCCAGCATTTT. Filled out from reference TRBV19 and TRBJ1-5, the complete variable domain reads DGGITQSPKYLFRKEGQNVTLSCEQNLNHDAMYWYRQDPGQGLRLIYYSQIVNDFQKGDIAEGYSVSREKKESFPLTVTSAQKNPTAFYLCASSPGDRGKGQPQHFGDGTRLSIL.

The V call is TRBV28, the J call TRBJ1-5, with D perhaps matching TRBD1 (5 bases). The V gene lost 3 bases and the J gene lost 6 bases, with 12 bases spanning the gap. Germline V gives CDR1 MDHEN, CDR2 SYDVKM. The CDR3 has 14 amino acids. This chain's CDR3 is CASSLSQGIQPQHF. CDR3 DNA sequence: TGTGCCAGCAGTTTGTCGCAGGGTATTCAGCCCCAGCATTTT.

The chain combines TRBV27 with TRBJ1-2, with a possible D match to TRBD1 (6 bases). Trimming took 6 bases from V and 5 from J, leaving 16 bases between them. Germline lookup yields CDR1 MNHEY and CDR2 SMNVEV (reference sequence). The CDR3 runs 14 residues. As DNA, the CDR3 is TGTGCCAGCAGGCCATGGGAAGGGGGTTATGGCTACACCTTC. It specifies CASRPWEGGYGYTF.

With regard to this clone: Additional DNA sequences in this sample encode the identical CDR3. V and J are TRBV27 and TRBJ2-7; D is uncertain. The CDR3 totals 12 residues. V was clipped by 5 bases and J by 4 bases, with 9 bases between them. Germline V gene data show CDR1 as MNHEY and CDR2 as SMNVEV (reference sequence). The CDR3 region has the DNA TGTGCCAGCAGTCCCTCGGGTTACGAGCAGTACTTC. As protein: CASSPSGYEQYF.

The chain employs TRBV19 and TRBJ2-2, with D tentatively TRBD1 (5 bases). V lost 2 bases and J lost 6, with 13 bases in between. Germline V CDR1 and CDR2: LNHDA, SQIVND (reference sequence). The CDR3 loop spans 15 amino acids. This CDR3 is CASSITPRVSGELFF. CDR3 in DNA: TGTGCCAGTAGTATAACCCCCAGGGTCTCCGGGGAGCTGTTTTTT. Supplemented by reference TRBV19 and TRBJ2-2, the full variable domain reads DGGITQSPKYLFRKEGQNVTLSCEQNLNHDAMYWYRQDPGQGLRLIYYSQIVNDFQKGDIAEGYSVSREKKESFPLTVTSAQKNPTAFYLCASSITPRVSGELFFGEGSRLTVL.

This clone showed up just once. V is TRBV6-5 and J is TRBJ1-1; D perhaps matches TRBD1 (5 bases). The CDR3 loop spans 13 amino acids. Trimming left V 8 bases short and J 3 bases short, with 13 bases between. Germline V gene lookup returns CDR1 MNHEY and CDR2 SVGAGI. This CDR3 is CASGRGRDTEAFF. The CDR3 nucleotides are TGTGCCAGCGGACGGGGGAGGGACACTGAAGCTTTCTTT.

As to this clone: Other DNA sequences in this specimen translate into the identical CDR3. The rearrangement links TRBV10-3 to TRBJ2-7; 7 positions match TRBD1. This CDR3 comprises 12 residues. The J segment lost 2 bases and the V segment lost 6 bases, leaving 1 base of the junction unmatched. Germline V gene data show CDR1 as ENHRY and CDR2 as SYGVKD. CDR3 sequence (DNA): TGTGCCATCAGGGGACAGACCTACGAGCAGTACTTC. As protein: CAIRGQTYEQYF.

V gene TRBV27 combines with J gene TRBJ1-1; D may be TRBD1 (5 bases). Germline assignment: CDR1 MNHEY and CDR2 SMNVEV (reference sequence). CDR3 length: 13 residues. V dropped 3 bases and J dropped 5 bases, with 10 bases sitting between them. This chain's CDR3 is CASSLAGFTEAFF. CDR3 nucleotides: TGTGCCAGCAGTTTGGCAGGGTTTACTGAAGCTTTCTTT.

The V and J genes are TRBV28 and TRBJ1-1; 7 nucleotides agree with TRBD1. The CDR3 contains 15 residues. Germline values: CDR1 MDHEN, CDR2 SYDVKM. The V and J ends lost 5 bases and 2 bases, in that order; junction bases with no gene match: 8. DNA for the CDR3: TGTGCCAGCAGTCGCTTGACAGGGCAAAACACTGAAGCTTTCTTT. Translated: CASSRLTGQNTEAFF.

The rearrangement links TRBV7-2 to TRBJ2-3; 16 bases are shared with TRBD2. Looked up from germline, CDR1 is SGHTA and CDR2 is FQGNSA. The CDR3 consists of 15 residues. The V gene end was trimmed by 4 bases and the J gene end by 6 bases; junction bases not matched to a gene: 1. The CDR3, as DNA: TGTGCCAGCAGCTGGGGACTAGCGGGGGGGGATACGCAGTATTTT. It encodes CASSWGLAGGDTQYF.

The chain employs TRBV19 and TRBJ1-5; tentative D call: TRBD1 (6 bases). Germline V gene data show CDR1 as LNHDA and CDR2 as SQIVND (reference sequence). V gave up 8 bases and J gave up 1 base, with 15 bases separating them. The CDR3 has 15 amino acids. CDR3 nucleotide sequence: TGTGCCAGTGTTATCGGGGGGCGGAGCAATCAGCCCCAGCATTTT. The encoded protein is CASVIGGRSNQPQHF.

This clone was counted once. Written as DNA, the CDR3 is TGTGCCAGCAGCGGGCCTAGCGCAAATGAGCAGTTCTTC. Translated: CASSGPSANEQFF. The chain joins TRBV7-9 to TRBJ2-1; D is perhaps TRBD2 (6 bases). From germline, CDR1 is SEHNR and CDR2 FQNEAQ (reference sequence). Trimming removed 5 bases from V and 7 bases from J, with 12 bases in between. The CDR3 is 13 amino acids.

The chain has TRBV5-6 and TRBJ2-3; perhaps TRBD1 as D (6 bases). Deletions cut 3 bases from V and 6 bases from J, with 14 bases between. Germline lookup yields CDR1 SGHDT and CDR2 YYEEEE. This CDR3 is 14 amino acids long. The CDR3 reads CASSSMDRSDTQYF. DNA of the CDR3: TGTGCCAGCAGCTCCATGGACAGATCGGATACGCAGTATTTT. Drawing the rest from reference TRBV5-6 and TRBJ2-3, the complete variable domain is DAGVTQSPTHLIKTRGQQVTLRCSPKSGHDTVSWYQQALGQGPQFIFQYYEEEERQRGNFPDRFSGHQFPNYSSELNVNALLLGDSALYLCASSSMDRSDTQYFGPGTRLTVL.

A few counts support this clone. The chain links TRBV5-4 to TRBJ2-1; 11 bases are shared with TRBD2. The CDR3 runs to 17 residues. V was clipped by 0 bases and J by 7 bases; unmatched bases: 9. Germline CDR1 and CDR2: SGHNT and YYREEE (reference sequence). CDR3 coding DNA: TGTGCCAGCAGCTTGGCCGACGGTAGCGGGAGGGGTAATGAGCAGTTCTTC. As protein: CASSLADGSGRGNEQFF.

This chain connects TRBV3-1 (or the pseudogene TRBV3-2) to TRBJ2-4; no clear D. Germline V CDR1 and CDR2: LGHDT, YNNKEL (reference sequence). V lost 3 bases, J lost 2 bases, and 14 bases lay in between. This CDR3 contains 16 residues. The CDR3 DNA reads TGTGCCAGCAGCCAGCAATCCCGCAGAACCAAAAACATTCAGTACTTC. It specifies CASSQQSRRTKNIQYF.

CDR3 DNA: TGTGCCAGCAGCTTAAGTCCGGGAGGGATTACAGGTGAGCAGTTCTTC. It encodes CASSLSPGGITGEQFF. The chain employs TRBV7-9 and TRBJ2-1; 8 nucleotides line up with TRBD2. The length of the CDR3 is 16 residues. CDR1 and CDR2 from the germline V gene are SEHNR and FQNEAQ (reference sequence). Trimming removed 2 bases from V and 9 bases from J; junction bases left unmatched: 12.